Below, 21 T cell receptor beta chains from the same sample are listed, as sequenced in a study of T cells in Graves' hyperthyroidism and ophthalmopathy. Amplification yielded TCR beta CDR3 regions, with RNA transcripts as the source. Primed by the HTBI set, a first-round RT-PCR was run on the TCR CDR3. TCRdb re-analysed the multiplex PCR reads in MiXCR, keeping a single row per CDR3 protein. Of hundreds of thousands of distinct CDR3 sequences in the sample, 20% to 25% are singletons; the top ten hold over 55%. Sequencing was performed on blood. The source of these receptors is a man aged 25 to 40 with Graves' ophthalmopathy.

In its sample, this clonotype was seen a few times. The CDR3 bases are TGTGCCAGCAGCCCATTGGACCGACAAAGGAATACGCAGTATTTT. It codes for CASSPLDRQRNTQYF. The chain recombines TRBV11-3 with TRBJ2-3; D is undetermined. Germline V gene data show CDR1 as SGHNT and CDR2 as YENEEA. The CDR3 extends over 15 amino acids. V gave up 5 bases and J gave up 7 bases, with 19 bases separating them.

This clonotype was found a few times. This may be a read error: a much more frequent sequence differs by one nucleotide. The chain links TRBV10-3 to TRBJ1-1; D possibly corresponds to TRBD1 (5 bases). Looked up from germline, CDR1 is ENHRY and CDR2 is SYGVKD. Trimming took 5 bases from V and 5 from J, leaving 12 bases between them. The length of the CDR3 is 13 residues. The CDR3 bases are TGTGCCATCAGTATCGGGGGGGAAACTGAAGCTTTCTTT. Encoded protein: CAISIGGETEAFF.

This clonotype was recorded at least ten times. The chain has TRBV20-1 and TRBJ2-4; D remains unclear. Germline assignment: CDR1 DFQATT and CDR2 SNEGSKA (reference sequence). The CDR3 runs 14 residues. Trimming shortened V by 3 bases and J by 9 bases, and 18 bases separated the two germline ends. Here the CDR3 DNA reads TGCAGTGCTAGTAACAGCCTCGGATTGGGCATTCAGTACTTC. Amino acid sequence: CSASNSLGLGIQYF.

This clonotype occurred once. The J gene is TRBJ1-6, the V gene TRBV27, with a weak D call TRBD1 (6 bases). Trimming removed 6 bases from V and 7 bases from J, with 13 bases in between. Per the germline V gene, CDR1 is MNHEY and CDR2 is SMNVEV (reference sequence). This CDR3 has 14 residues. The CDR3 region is CASRRGQSNSPLHF. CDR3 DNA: TGTGCCAGCAGGCGAGGACAGAGCAATTCACCCCTCCACTTT.

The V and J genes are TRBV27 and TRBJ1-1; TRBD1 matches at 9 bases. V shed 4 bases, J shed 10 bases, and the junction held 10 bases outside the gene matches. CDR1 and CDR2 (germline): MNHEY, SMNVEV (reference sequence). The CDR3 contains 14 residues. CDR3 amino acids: CASSSPGQGLRAFF. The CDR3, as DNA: TGTGCCAGCAGTTCCCCCGGACAGGGGCTGCGAGCTTTCTTT.

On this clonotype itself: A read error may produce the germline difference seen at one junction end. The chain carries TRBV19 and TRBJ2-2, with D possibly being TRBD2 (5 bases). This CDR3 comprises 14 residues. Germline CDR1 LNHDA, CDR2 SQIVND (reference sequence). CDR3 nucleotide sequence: TGTGCCAGTGGTATAAGGACTCTCACCGGGGAGCTGTTTTTT. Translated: CASGIRTLTGELFF.

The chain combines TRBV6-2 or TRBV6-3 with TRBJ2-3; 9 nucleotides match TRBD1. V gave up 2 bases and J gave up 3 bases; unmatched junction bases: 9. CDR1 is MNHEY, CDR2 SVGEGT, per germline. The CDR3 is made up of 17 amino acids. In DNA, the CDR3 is TGTGCCAGCAGTTACGCCGGGACAGGGAGGGGGACAGATACGCAGTATTTT. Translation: CASSYAGTGRGTDTQYF.

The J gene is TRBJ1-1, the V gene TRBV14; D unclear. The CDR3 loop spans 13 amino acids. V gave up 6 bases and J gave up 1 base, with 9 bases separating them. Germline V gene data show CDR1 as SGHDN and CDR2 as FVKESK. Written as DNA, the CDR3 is TGTGCCAGCAGTAAGGTGAGGAACACTGAAGCTTTCTTT. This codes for CASSKVRNTEAFF.

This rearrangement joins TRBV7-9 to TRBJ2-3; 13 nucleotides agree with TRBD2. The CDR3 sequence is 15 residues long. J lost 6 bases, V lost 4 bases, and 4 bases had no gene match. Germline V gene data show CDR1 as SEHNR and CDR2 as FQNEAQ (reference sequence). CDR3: CASSWGLAGTDTQYF. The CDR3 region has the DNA TGTGCCAGCAGCTGGGGACTAGCGGGAACCGATACGCAGTATTTT.

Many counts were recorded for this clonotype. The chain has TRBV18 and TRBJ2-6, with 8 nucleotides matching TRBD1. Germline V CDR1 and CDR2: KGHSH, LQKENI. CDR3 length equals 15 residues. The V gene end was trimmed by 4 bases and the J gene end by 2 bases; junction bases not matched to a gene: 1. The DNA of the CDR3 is TGTGCCAGCTCACAACAGGGGGCTGGGGCCAACGTCCTGACTTTC. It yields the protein CASSQQGAGANVLTF.

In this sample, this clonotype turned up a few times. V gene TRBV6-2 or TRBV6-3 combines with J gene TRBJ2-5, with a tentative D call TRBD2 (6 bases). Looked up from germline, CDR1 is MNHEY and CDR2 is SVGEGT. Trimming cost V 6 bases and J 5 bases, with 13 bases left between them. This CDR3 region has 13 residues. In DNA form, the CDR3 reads TGTGCCAGCAGGGCGGTAGGAGGGGAGACCCAGTACTTC. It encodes CASRAVGGETQYF.

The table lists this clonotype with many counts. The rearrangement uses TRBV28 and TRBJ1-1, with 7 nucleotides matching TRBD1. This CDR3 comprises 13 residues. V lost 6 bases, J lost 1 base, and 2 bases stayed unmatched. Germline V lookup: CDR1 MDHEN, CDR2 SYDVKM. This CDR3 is CASRRTGNTEAFF. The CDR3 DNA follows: TGTGCCAGCAGGAGGACAGGGAACACTGAAGCTTTCTTT.

As DNA, the CDR3 is TGTGCCAGCAGCTTAAACGGGAGGGCCCCAGATACGCAGTATTTT. Its translation: CASSLNGRAPDTQYF. The chain uses TRBV7-2 and TRBJ2-3; 8 bases line up with TRBD2. V dropped 2 bases and J dropped 4; count of bases not matched to a gene: 5. The CDR3 contains 15 residues. Germline CDR1 SGHTA, CDR2 FQGNSA.

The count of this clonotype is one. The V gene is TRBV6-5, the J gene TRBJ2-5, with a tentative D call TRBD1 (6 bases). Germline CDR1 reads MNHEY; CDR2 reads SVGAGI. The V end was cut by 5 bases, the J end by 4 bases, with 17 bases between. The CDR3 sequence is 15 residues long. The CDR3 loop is CASSNNRVVAETQYF. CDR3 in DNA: TGTGCCAGCAGTAACAACAGGGTCGTGGCAGAGACCCAGTACTTC.

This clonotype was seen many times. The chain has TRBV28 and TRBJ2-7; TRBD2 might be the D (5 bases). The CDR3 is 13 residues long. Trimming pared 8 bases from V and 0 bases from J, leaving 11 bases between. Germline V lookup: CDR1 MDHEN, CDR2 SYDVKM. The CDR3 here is CASGGSASYEQYF. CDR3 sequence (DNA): TGTGCCAGCGGTGGGAGCGCCTCCTACGAGCAGTACTTC.

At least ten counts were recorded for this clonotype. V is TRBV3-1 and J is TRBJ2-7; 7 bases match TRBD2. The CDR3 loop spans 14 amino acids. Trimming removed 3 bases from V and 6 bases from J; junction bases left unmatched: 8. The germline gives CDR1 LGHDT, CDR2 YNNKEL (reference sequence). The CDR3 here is CASSQGGRGVEQYF. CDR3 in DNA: TGTGCCAGCAGCCAGGGCGGGAGAGGAGTCGAGCAGTACTTC.

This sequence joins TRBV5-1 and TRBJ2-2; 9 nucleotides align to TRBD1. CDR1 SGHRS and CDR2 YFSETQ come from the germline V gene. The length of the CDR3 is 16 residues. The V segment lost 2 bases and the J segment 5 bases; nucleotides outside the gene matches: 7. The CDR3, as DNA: TGCGCCAGCAGCTTATCCTCCGGGACAGGGACCGGGGAGCTGTTTTTT. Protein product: CASSLSSGTGTGELFF.

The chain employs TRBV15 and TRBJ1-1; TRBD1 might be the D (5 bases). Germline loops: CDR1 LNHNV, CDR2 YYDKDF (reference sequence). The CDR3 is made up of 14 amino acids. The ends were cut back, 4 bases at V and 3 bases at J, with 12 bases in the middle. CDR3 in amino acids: CATSMDGGYTEAFF. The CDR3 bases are TGTGCCACCAGCATGGACGGGGGGTACACTGAAGCTTTCTTT.

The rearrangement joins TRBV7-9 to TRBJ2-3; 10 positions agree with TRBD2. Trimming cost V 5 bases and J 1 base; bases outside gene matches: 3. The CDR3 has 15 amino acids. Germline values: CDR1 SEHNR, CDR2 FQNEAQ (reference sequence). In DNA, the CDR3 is TGTGCCAGCAGCAAAACTAGCGGGGGCACAGATACGCAGTATTTT. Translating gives CASSKTSGGTDTQYF.

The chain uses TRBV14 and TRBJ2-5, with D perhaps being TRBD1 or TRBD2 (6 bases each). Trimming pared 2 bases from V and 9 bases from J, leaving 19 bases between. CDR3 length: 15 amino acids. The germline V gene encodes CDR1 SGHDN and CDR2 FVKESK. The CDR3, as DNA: TGTGCCAGCAGCCAAAGGCTGGGGGGCAGGTTTGCCCAGTACTTC. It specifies CASSQRLGGRFAQYF.

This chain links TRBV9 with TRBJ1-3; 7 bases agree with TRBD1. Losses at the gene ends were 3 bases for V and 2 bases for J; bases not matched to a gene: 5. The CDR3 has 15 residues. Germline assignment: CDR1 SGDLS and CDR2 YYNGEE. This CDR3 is CASSALGGPGNTIYF. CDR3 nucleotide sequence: TGTGCCAGCAGCGCATTAGGGGGCCCTGGAAACACCATATATTTT.